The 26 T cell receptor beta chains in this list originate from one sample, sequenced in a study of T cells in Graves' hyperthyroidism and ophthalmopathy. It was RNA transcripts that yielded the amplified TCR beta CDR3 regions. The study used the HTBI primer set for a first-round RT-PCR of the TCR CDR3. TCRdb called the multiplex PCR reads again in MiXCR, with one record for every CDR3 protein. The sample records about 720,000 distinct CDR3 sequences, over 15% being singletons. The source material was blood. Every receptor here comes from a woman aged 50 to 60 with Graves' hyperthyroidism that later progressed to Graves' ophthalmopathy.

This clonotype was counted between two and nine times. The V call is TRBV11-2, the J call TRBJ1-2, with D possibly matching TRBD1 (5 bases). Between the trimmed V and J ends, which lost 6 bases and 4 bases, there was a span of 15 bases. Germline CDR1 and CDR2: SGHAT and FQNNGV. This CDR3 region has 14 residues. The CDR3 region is CASRFTGQAYGYTF. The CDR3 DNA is TGTGCCAGCAGATTTACGGGGCAGGCCTATGGCTACACCTTC. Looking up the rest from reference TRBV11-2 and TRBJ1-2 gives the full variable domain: EAGVAQSPRYKIIEKRQSVAFWCNPISGHATLYWYQQILGQGPKLLIQFQNNGVVDDSQLPKDRFSAERLKGVDSTLKIQPAKLEDSAVYLCASRFTGQAYGYTFGSGTRLTVV.

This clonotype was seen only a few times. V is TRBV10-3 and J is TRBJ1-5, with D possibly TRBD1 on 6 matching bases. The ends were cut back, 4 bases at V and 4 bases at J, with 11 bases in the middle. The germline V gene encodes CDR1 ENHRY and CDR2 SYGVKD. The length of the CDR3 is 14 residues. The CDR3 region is CAISATGRNQPQHF. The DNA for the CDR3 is TGTGCCATCAGTGCTACAGGGAGGAATCAGCCCCAGCATTTT.

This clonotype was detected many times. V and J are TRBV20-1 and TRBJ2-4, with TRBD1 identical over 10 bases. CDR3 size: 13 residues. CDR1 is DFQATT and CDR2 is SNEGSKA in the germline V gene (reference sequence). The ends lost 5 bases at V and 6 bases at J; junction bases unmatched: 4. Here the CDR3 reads CSAQTGGGNIQYF. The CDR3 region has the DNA TGCAGTGCTCAGACAGGGGGCGGAAACATTCAGTACTTC.

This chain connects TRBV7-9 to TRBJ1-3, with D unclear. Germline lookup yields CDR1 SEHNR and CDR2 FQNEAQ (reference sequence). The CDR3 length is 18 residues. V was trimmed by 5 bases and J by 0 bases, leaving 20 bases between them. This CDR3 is CASSRGEDRAYSGNTIYF. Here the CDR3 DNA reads TGTGCCAGCAGCCGGGGAGAAGACCGGGCCTACTCTGGAAACACCATATATTTT.

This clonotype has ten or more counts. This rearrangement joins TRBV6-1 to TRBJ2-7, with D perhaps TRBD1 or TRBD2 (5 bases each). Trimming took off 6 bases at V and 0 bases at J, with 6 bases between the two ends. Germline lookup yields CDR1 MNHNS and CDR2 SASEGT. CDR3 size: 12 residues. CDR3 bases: TGTGCCAGCAGGGGACCCTCCTACGAGCAGTACTTC. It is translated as CASRGPSYEQYF.

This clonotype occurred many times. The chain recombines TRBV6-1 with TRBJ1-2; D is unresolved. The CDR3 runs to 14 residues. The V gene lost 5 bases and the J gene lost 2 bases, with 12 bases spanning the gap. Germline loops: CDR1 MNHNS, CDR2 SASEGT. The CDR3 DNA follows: TGTGCCAGCAGTCTCCGAGGGTCGAACTATGGCTACACCTTC. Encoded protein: CASSLRGSNYGYTF.

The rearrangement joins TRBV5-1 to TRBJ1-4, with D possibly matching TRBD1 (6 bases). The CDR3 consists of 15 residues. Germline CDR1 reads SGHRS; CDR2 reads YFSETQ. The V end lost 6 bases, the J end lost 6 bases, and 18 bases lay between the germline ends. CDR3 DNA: TGCGCCAGCAACTTCCGCAGGGGCTCTGATGAAAAACTGTTTTTT. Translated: CASNFRRGSDEKLFF.

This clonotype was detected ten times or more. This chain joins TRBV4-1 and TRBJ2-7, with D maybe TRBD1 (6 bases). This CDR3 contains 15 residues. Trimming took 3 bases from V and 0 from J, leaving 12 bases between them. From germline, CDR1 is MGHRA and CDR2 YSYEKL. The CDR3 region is CASSQQGQSSYEQYF. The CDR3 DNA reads TGCGCCAGCAGCCAGCAAGGACAGAGCTCCTACGAGCAGTACTTC.

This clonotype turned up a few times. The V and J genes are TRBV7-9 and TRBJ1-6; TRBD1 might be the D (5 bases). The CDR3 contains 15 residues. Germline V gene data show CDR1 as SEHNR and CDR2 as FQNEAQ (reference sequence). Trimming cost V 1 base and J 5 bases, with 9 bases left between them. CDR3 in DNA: TGTGCCAGCAGCTTAGGCCGACAGAATAATTCACCCCTCCACTTT. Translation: CASSLGRQNNSPLHF.

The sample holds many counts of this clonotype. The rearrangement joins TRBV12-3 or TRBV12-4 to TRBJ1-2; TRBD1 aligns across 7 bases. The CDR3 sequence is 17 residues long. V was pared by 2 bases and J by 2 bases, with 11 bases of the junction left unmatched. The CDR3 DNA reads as TGTGCCAGCAGTTTACGGGCCTACAGGGGAGGCAACTATGGCTACACCTTC. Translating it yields CASSLRAYRGGNYGYTF.

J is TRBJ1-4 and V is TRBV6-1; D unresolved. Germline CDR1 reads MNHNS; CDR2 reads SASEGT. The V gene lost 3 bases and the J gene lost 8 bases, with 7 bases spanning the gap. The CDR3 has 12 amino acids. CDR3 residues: CASSDQLEKLFF. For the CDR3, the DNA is TGTGCCAGCAGTGACCAATTGGAAAAACTGTTTTTT.

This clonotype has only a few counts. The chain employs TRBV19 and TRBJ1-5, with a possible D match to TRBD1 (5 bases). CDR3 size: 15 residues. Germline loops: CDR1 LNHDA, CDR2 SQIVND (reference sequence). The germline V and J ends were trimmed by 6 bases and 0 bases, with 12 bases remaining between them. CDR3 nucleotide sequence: TGTGCCAGTAGGGGAACAGGATATAGCAATCAGCCCCAGCATTTT. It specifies CASRGTGYSNQPQHF.

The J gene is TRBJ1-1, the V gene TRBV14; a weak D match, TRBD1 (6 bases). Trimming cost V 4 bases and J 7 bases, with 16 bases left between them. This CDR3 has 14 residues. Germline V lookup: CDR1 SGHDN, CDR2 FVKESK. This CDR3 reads CASSRAGGLGEAFF. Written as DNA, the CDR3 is TGTGCCAGCAGCCGAGCGGGGGGGCTAGGTGAAGCTTTCTTT.

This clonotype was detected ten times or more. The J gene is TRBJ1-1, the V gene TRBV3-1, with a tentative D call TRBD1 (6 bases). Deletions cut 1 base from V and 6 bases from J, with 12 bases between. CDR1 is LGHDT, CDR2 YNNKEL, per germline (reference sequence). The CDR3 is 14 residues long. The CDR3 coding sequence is TGTGCCAGCAGCCAAGGGCAGGGGAGCGCTGAAGCTTTCTTT. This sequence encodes CASSQGQGSAEAFF. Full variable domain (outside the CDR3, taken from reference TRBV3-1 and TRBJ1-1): DTAVSQTPKYLVTQMGNDKSIKCEQNLGHDTMYWYKQDSKKFLKIMFSYNNKELIINETVPNRFSPKSPDKAHLNLHINSLELGDSAVYFCASSQGQGSAEAFFGQGTRLTVV.

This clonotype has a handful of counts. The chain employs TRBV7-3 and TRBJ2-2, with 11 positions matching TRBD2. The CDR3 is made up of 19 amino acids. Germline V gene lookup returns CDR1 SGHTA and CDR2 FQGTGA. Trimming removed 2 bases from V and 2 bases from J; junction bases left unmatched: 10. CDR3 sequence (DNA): TGTGCCAGCAGCTTATATTCCCTAGCGGGGGGCCTCAACACCGGGGAGCTGTTTTTT. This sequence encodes CASSLYSLAGGLNTGELFF. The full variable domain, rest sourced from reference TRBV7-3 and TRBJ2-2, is GAGVSQTPSNKVTEKGKYVELRCDPISGHTALYWYRQSLGQGPEFLIYFQGTGAADDSGLPNDRFFAVRPEGSVSTLKIQRTERGDSAVYLCASSLYSLAGGLNTGELFFGEGSRLTVL.

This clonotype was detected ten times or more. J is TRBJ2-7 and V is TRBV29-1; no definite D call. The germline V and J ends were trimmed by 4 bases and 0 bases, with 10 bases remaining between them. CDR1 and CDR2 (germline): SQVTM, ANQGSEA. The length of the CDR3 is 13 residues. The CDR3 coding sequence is TGCAGCGTTGGCCCAGCTAGCTCCTACGAGCAGTACTTC. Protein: CSVGPASSYEQYF.

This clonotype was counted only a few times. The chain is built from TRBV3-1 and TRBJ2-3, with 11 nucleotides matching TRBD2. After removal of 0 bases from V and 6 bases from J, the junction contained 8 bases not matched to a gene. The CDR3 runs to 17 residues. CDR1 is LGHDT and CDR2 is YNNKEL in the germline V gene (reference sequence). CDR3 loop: CASSQDITSGGRDTQYF. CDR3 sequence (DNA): TGTGCCAGCAGCCAAGACATCACTAGCGGGGGCAGGGATACGCAGTATTTT.

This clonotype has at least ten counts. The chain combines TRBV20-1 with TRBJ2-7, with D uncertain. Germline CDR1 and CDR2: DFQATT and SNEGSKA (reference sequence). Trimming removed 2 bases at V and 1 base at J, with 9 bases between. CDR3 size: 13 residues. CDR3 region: CSARPGPSYEQYF. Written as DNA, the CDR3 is TGCAGTGCTAGACCGGGCCCTTCCTACGAGCAGTACTTC.

The CDR3 DNA follows: TGTGCCAGCAGCCTGACCGCGGCAGGGGCCAACGTCCTGACTTTC. It translates to CASSLTAAGANVLTF. The chain employs TRBV3-1 and TRBJ2-6, with D unclear. Germline V lookup: CDR1 LGHDT, CDR2 YNNKEL (reference sequence). CDR3 size: 15 residues. Trimming stripped 4 bases from V and 4 bases from J, with 11 bases between.

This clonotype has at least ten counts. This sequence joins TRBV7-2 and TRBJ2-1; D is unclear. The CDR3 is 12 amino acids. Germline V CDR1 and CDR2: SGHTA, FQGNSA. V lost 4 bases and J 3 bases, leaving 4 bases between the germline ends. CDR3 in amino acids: CASSYNYNEQFF. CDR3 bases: TGTGCCAGCAGCTATAACTACAATGAGCAGTTCTTC.

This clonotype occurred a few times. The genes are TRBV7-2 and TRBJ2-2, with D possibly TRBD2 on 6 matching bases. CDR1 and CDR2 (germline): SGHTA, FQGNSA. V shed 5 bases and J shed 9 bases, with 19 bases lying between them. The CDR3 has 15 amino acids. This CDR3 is CASSIRDSRAWELFF. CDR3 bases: TGTGCCAGCAGCATAAGGGACTCCAGGGCGTGGGAGCTGTTTTTT. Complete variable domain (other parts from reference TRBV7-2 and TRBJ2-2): GAGVSQSPSNKVTEKGKDVELRCDPISGHTALYWYRQSLGQGLEFLIYFQGNSAPDKSGLPSDRFSAERTGGSVSTLTIQRTQQEDSAVYLCASSIRDSRAWELFFGEGSRLTVL.

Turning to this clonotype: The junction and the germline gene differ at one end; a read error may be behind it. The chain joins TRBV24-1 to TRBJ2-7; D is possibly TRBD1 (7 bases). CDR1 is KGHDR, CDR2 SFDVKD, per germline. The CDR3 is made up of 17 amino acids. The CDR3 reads CAISDSRRQGGTYEQYF. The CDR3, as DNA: TGTGCCATCAGTGATTCCCGGAGACAGGGAGGTACCTACGAGCAGTACTTC.

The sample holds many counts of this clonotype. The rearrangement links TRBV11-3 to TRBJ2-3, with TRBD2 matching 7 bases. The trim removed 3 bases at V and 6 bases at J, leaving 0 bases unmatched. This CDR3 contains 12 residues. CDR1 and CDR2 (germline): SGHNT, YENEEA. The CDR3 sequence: CASSFGRDTQYF. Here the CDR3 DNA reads TGTGCCAGCAGCTTCGGGAGGGATACGCAGTATTTT.

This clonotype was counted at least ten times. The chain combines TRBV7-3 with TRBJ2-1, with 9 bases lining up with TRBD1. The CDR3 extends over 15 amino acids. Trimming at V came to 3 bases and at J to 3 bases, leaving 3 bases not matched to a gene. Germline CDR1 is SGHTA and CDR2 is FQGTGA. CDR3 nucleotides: TGTGCCAGCAGCTTGGACAGGGGCGACTACAATGAGCAGTTCTTC. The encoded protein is CASSLDRGDYNEQFF.

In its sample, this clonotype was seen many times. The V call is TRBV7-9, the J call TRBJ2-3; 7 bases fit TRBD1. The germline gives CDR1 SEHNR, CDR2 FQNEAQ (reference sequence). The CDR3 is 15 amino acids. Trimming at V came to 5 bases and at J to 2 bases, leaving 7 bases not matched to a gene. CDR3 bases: TGTGCCAGCAGCCCGGGGACAGTTAACACAGATACGCAGTATTTT. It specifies CASSPGTVNTDTQYF.

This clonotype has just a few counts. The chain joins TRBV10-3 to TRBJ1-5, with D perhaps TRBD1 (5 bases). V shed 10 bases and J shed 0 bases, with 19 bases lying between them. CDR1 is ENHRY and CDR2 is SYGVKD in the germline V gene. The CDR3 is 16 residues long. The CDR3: CATSTRDFDSNQPQHF. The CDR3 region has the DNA TGTGCCACCAGCACACGGGACTTTGATAGCAATCAGCCCCAGCATTTT.